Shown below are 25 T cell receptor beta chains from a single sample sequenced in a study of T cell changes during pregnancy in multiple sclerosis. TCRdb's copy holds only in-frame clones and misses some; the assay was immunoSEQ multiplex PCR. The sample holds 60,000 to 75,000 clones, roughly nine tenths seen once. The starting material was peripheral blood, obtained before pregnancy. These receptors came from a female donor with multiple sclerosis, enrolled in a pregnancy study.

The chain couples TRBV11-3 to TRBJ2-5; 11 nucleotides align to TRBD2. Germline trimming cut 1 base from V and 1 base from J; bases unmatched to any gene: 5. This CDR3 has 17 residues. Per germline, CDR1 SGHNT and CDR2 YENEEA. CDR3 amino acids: CASSLGGLADTQETQYF. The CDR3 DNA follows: TGTGCCAGCAGCTTAGGGGGACTAGCGGACACCCAAGAGACCCAGTACTTC.

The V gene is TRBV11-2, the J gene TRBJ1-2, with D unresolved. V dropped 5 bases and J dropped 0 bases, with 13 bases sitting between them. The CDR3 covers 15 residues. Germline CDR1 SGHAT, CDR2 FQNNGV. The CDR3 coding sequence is TGTGCCAGCAGCCCTAGGCGGGCCGCTAACTATGGCTACACCTTC. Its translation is CASSPRRAANYGYTF. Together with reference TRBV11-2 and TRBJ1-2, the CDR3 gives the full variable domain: EAGVAQSPRYKIIEKRQSVAFWCNPISGHATLYWYQQILGQGPKLLIQFQNNGVVDDSQLPKDRFSAERLKGVDSTLKIQPAKLEDSAVYLCASSPRRAANYGYTFGSGTRLTVV.

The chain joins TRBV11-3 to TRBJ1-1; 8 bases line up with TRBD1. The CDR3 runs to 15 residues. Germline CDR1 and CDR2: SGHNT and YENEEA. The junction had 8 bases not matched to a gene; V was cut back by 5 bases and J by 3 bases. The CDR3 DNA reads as TGTGCCAGCAGCCAAGGACAGGGACGAGACACTGAAGCTTTCTTT. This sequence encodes CASSQGQGRDTEAFF.

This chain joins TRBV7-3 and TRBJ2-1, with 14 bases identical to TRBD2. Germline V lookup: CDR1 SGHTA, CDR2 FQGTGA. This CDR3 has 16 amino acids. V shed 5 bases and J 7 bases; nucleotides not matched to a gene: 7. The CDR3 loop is CASSPTSGGARNEQFF. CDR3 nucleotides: TGTGCCAGCAGCCCGACTAGCGGGGGGGCTAGGAATGAGCAGTTCTTC.

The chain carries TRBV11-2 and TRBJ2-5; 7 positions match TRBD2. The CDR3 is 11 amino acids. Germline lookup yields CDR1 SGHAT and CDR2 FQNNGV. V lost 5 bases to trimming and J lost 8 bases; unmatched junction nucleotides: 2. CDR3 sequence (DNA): TGTGCCAGCAGCCCGGGGGGAACCCAGTACTTC. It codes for CASSPGGTQYF.

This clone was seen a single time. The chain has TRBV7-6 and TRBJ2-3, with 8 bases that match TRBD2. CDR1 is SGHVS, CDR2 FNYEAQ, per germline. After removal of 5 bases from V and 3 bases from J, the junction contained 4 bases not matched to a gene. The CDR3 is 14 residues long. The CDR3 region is CASSRSGGTDTQYF. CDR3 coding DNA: TGTGCCAGCAGCCGCAGCGGGGGTACAGATACGCAGTATTTT.

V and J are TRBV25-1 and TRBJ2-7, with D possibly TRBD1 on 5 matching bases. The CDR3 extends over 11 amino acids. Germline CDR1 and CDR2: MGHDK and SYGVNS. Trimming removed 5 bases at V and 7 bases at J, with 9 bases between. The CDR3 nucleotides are TGTGCCAGCAGTAGGGGTCTTGAGCAGTACTTC. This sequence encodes CASSRGLEQYF.

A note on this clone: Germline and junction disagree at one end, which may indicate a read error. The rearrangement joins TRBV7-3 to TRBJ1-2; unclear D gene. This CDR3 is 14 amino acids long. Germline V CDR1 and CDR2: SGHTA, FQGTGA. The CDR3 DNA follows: TGTGCCAGCAGTTTCAACGATTCGCCACCGAAGCTCTCTTTC. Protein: CASSFNDSPPKLSF.

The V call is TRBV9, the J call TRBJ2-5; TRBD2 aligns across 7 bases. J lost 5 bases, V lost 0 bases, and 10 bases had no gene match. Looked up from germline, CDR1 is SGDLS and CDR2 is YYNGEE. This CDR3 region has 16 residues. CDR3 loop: CASSVGPRAGVETQYF. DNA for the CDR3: TGTGCCAGCAGCGTAGGACCCCGGGCGGGGGTGGAGACCCAGTACTTC.

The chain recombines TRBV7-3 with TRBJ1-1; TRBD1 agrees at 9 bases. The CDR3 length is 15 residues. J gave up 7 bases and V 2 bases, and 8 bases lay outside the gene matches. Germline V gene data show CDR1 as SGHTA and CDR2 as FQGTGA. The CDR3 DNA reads TGTGCCAGCAGCTTATCCCCGGGGACAGGGCGTGAAGCTTTCTTT. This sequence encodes CASSLSPGTGREAFF.

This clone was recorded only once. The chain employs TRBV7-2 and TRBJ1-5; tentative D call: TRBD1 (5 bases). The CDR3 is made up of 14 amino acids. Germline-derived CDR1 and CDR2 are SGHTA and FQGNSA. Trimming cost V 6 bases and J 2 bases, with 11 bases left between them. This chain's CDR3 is CASSSRVGNQPQHF. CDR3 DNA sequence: TGTGCCAGCAGTTCCAGGGTTGGCAATCAGCCCCAGCATTTT.

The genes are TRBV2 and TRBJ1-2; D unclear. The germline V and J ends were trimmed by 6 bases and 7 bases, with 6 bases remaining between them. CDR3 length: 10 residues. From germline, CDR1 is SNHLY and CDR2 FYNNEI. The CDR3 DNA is TGTGCCAGCAGGGAGGTTGGCTACACCTTC. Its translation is CASREVGYTF. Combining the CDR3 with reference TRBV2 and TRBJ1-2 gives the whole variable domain EPEVTQTPSHQVTQMGQEVILRCVPISNHLYFYWYRQILGQKVEFLVSFYNNEISEKSEIFDDQFSVERPDGSNFTLKIRSTKLEDSAMYFCASREVGYTFGSGTRLTVV.

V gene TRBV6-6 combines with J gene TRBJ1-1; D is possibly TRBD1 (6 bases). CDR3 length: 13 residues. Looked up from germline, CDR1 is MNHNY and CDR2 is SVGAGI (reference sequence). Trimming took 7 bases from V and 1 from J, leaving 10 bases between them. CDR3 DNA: TGTGCCAGCATCAGACAGGCGAACACTGAAGCTTTCTTT. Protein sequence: CASIRQANTEAFF.

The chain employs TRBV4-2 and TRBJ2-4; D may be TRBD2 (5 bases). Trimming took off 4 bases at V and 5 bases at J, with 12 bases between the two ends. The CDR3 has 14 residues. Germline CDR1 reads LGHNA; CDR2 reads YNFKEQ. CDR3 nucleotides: TGTGCCAGCAGCCTCCTGACCGGGGAAAACATTCAGTACTTC. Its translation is CASSLLTGENIQYF.

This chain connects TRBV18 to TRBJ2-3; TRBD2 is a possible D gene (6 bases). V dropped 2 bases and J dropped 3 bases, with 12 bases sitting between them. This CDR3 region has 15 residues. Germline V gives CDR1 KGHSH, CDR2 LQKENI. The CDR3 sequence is CASSPTPRGTDTQYF. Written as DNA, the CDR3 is TGTGCCAGCTCACCAACTCCGCGGGGAACAGATACGCAGTATTTT. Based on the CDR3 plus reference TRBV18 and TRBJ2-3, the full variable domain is NAGVMQNPRHLVRRRGQEARLRCSPMKGHSHVYWYRQLPEEGLKFMVYLQKENIIDESGMPKERFSAEFPKEGPSILRIQQVVRGDSAAYFCASSPTPRGTDTQYFGPGTRLTVL.

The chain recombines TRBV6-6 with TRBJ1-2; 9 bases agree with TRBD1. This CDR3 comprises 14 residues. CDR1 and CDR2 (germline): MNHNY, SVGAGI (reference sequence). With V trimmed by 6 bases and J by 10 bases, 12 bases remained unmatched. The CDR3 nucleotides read TGTGCCAGCAGCTCAATGCCGGGACAGGGAATCTACACCTTC. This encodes CASSSMPGQGIYTF.

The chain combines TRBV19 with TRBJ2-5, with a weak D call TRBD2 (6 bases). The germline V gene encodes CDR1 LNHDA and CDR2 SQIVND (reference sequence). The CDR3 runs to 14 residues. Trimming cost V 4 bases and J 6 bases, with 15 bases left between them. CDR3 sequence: CASSTLAEGKTQYF. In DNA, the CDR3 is TGTGCCAGTAGTACACTGGCGGAGGGGAAGACCCAGTACTTC.

The CDR3 sequence is CASRDGAYNEQFF. DNA of the CDR3: TGTGCCAGCAGGGACGGGGCCTACAATGAGCAGTTCTTC. V and J are TRBV27 and TRBJ2-1; perhaps TRBD2 as D (5 bases). Trimming left V 6 bases short and J 2 bases short, with 8 bases between. Germline loops: CDR1 MNHEY, CDR2 SMNVEV (reference sequence). The CDR3 runs to 13 residues.

The CDR3 region is CASSLLGGLSGANVLTF. Written as DNA, the CDR3 is TGCGCCAGCAGCTTGTTAGGGGGTCTGTCTGGGGCCAACGTCCTGACTTTC. This chain uses TRBV5-1 with TRBJ2-6, with a possible D match to TRBD1 (6 bases). Trimming left V 1 base short and J 1 base short, with 12 bases between. Germline CDR1 reads SGHRS; CDR2 reads YFSETQ. This CDR3 has 17 amino acids.

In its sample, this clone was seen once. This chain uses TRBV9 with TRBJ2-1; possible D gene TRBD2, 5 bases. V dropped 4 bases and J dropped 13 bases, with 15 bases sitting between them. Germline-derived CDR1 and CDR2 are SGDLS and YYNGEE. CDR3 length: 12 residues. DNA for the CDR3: TGTGCCAGCAGCCCCCCCGGGATCATACAGTTCTTC. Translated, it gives CASSPPGIIQFF. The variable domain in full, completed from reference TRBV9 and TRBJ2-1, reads DSGVTQTPKHLITATGQRVTLRCSPRSGDLSVYWYQQSLDQGLQFLIQYYNGEERAKGNILERFSAQQFPDLHSELNLSSLELGDSALYFCASSPPGIIQFFGPGTRLTVL.

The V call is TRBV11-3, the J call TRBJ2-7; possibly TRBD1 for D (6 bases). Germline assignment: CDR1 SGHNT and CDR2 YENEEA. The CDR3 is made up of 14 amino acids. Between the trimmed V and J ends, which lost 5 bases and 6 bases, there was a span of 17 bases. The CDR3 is CASSRSRGRAEQYF. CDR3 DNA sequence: TGTGCCAGCAGCCGGTCCAGGGGCAGGGCCGAGCAGTACTTC.

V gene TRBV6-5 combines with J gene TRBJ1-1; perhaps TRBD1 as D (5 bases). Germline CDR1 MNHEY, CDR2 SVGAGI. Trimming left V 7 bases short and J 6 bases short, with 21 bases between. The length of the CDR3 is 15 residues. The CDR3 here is CASTIGAPEHAEAFF. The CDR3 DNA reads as TGTGCCAGCACTATAGGGGCCCCTGAGCACGCTGAAGCTTTCTTT.

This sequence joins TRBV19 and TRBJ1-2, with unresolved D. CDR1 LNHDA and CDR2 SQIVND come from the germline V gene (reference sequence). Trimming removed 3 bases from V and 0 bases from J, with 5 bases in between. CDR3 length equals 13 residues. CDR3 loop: CASSIQANYGYTF. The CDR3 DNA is TGTGCCAGTAGTATCCAGGCTAACTATGGCTACACCTTC.

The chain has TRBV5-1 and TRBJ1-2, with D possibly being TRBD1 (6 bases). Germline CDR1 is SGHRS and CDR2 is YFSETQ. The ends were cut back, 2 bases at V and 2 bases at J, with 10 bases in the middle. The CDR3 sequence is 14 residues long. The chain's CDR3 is CASSFMDSNYGYTF. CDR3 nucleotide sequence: TGCGCCAGCAGCTTTATGGACAGCAACTATGGCTACACCTTC.

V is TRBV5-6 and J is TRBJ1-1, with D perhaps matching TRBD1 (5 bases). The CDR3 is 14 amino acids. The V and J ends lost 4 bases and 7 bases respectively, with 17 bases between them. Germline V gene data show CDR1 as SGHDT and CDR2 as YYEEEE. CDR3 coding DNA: TGTGCCAGCAGCAAGGACAAGACAACAGTTGAAGCTTTCTTT. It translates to CASSKDKTTVEAFF.